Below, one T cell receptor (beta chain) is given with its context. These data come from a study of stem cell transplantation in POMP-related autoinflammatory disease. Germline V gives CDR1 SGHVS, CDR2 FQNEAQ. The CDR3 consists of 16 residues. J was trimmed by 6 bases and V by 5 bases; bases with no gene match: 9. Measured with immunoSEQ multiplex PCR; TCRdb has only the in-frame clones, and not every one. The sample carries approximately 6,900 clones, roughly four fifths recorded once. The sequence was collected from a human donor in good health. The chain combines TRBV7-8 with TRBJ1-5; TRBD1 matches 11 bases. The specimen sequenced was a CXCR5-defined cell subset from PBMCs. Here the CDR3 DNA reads TGTGCCAGCAGCCCAGGGGTGGACAGGGGGCGTCAGCCCCAGCATTTT. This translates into CASSPGVDRGRQPQHF. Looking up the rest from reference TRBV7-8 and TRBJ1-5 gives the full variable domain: GAGVSQSPRYKVAKRGQDVALRCDPISGHVSLFWYQQALGQGPEFLTYFQNEAQLDKSGLPSDRFFAERPEGSVSTLKIQRTQQEDSAVYLCASSPGVDRGRQPQHFGDGTRLSIL.